This note documents a single T cell receptor beta chain sequence. Its antigen is not identified. Repertoires were generated with immunoSEQ multiplex PCR, while TCRdb's copy carries only in-frame clones and drops some. The table lists 150,000 to 200,000 clones, around 88% of them singletons, with 5% to 7% in the top ten. The CDR3 has 14 residues. Germline V CDR1 and CDR2: MNHEY, SMNVEV (reference sequence). Trimming removed 2 bases from V and 6 bases from J, with 11 bases in between. This sample was included in a study of Ad26.COV2.S vaccination and SARS-CoV-2 variants. Study-wide findings and caveats: Vaccine recipients posted higher spike-specific TCR breadth than their placebo counterparts. With respect to non-spike TCR breadth, vaccine and placebo recipients were similar. Total T cell responses may have been underestimated by the TCR breadth and depth analyses. Reports say spike-specific CD8+ and CD4+ T cell responses covered substantial breadth after vaccination.

The receptor was derived from a human donor who had recovered from COVID-19. This material consisted of peripheral blood, taken after recovery from COVID-19. This chain uses TRBV27 with TRBJ1-5, with a tentative D call TRBD1 (5 bases). Here the CDR3 DNA reads TGTGCCAGCAGTTTAGTGGGGGATAGTCAGCCCCAGCATTTT. Its translation: CASSLVGDSQPQHF.